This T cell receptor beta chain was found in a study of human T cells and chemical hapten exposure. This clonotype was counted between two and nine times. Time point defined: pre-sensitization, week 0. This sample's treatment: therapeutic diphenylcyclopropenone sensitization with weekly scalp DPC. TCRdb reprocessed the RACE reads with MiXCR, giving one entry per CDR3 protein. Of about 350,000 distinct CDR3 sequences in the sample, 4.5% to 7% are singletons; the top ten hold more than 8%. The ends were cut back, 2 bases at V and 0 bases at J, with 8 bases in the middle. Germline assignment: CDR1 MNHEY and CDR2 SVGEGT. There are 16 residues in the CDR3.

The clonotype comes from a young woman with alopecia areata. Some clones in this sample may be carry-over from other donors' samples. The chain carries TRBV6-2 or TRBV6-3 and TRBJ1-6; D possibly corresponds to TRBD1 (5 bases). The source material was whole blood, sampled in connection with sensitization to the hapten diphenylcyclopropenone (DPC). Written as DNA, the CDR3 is TGTGCCAGCAGTTACCGTCAGGGCTCCTATAATTCACCCCTCCACTTT. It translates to CASSYRQGSYNSPLHF.